This note documents a single T cell receptor beta chain sequence. Its antigen is undetermined. The data belong to a study of cytomegalovirus exposure and HLA in healthy donors. Study-level findings and limits: HLA restriction was apparent for most CMV-associated TCR beta chains in a later analysis. Roughly uniform sequencing depth across donors was assumed, possibly incorrectly. Usually a TCR sequence was rare, but some public TCRs were found in many donors.

Likely unrecorded immune exposures existed in these nominally healthy donors. The PCR employed 60 Vbeta primers together with 13 Jbeta primers. This table comes from immunoSEQ multiplex PCR, and its TCRdb copy is limited to in-frame clones, with some not included. This table holds over 150,000 clones, 82% found once. The CDR3 extends over 15 amino acids. CDR1 SGHVS and CDR2 FQNEAQ come from the germline V gene. V was cut by 6 bases and J by 6 bases, with 15 bases left in between. This chain connects TRBV7-8 to TRBJ1-6, with D tentatively TRBD1 (6 bases). The clonotype originates from a woman between 50 and 59 years old in good health and CMV-seropositive. The specimen was PBMCs. CDR3 protein: CASSQTQGGNSPLHF. The CDR3 coding sequence is TGTGCCAGCAGTCAAACACAGGGTGGTAATTCACCCCTCCACTTT.